Below, one TCR beta chain is given with its context. At one of its ends the junction is not consistent with the germline gene, which may arise from a read error. The sample is drawn from a study of shared clonotypes between healthy human individuals. Germline V gene lookup returns CDR1 SGHKS and CDR2 YYEKEE (reference sequence). The CDR3 length is 15 residues. Assay used: immunoSEQ multiplex PCR; TCRdb lists only in-frame clones, some missing. Altogether about 2 million clones are present, roughly 95% being singletons, with the ten largest covering 0.13%. This receptor was identified in a man aged 18 to 35 in good health. The chain is built from TRBV5-5 and TRBJ2-1; 7 bases align to TRBD1. The specimen sequenced was naive CD4+ T cells sorted from blood. The subset here: CD45RA+ positively selected. The CDR3 DNA follows: TGTGCCAGCAGCAGGGACAGATACTCCAACAATGAGCAGTTCTTC. It codes for CASSRDRYSNNEQFF.